This T cell receptor beta chain was sequenced in a study of vaccination and CD4 T cells after COVID-19. As for treatment: roughly nine-day PBMC culture with coronavirus spike peptide pools or control peptides (ViraFEST assay). The unexposed donor gave CD4+ T cells before the COVID-19 pandemic (2011-2018). By sample share, this clonotype is large (0.1 to 1%). Its antigen is not identified. An Oncomine TCR Beta short-read assay was used to sequence the DNA from cultured CD4+ T cells. TCRdb re-called the PCR reads with MiXCR, one entry per CDR3 protein. The sample lists roughly 1,900 distinct CDR3 sequences; 15% were seen once. The CDR3 is made up of 13 amino acids. The V and J ends lost 4 bases and 0 bases respectively, with 9 bases between them. Germline values: CDR1 DFQATT, CDR2 SNEGSKA (reference sequence).

This receptor was taken from a human donor in good health. Sequencing used CD4+ T cells from blood, cultured in vitro. The chain joins TRBV20-1 to TRBJ1-2; D is ambiguous. Written as DNA, the CDR3 is TGCAGTGCTACCGGGAGAACTAACTATGGCTACACCTTC. It codes for CSATGRTNYGYTF.